This TCR beta chain was retrieved from a study of control samples from healthy donors and cancer patients. Some clones are missing from TCRdb's copy, which holds only in-frame ones; the method was immunoSEQ multiplex PCR. Among more than 75,000 clones, roughly 80% were seen once, and the ten largest hold 38%. The ends were cut back, 3 bases at V and 5 bases at J, with 16 bases in the middle. Germline CDR1 and CDR2: MGHRA and YSYEKL. The CDR3 loop spans 15 amino acids. The V call is TRBV4-1, the J call TRBJ1-1; D is ambiguous. The receptor was derived from a man aged 65-85 years with lung cancer. Sequenced input: PBMCs. CDR3 in DNA: TGCGCCAGCAGCCACGAATTAGGACCGCGAACTGAAGCTTTCTTT. Protein sequence: CASSHELGPRTEAFF.